The source of this T cell receptor beta chain is a study of shared clonotypes between healthy human individuals. The study, taken as a whole, reports: Naive CD4 clonotypes were shared across several donors at roughly 5%.

In the case of this clone: What it binds is not known. The sample has other DNA sequences that encode this CDR3 too.

Assay used: immunoSEQ multiplex PCR; TCRdb lists only in-frame clones, some missing. The sample has 2 million to 3 million clones; around 94% are singletons. The CDR3 runs 13 residues. V dropped 3 bases and J dropped 3 bases, with 9 bases sitting between them. CDR1 is GTSNPN, CDR2 SVGIG, per germline (reference sequence). The TCR originated in a man aged 18 to 30 in good health. The rearrangement uses TRBV30 and TRBJ1-3; D may be TRBD1 (6 bases). Sequences were obtained from naive CD4+ T cells sorted from blood. The subset is: CD45RA+ positively selected. CDR3 region: CAWSTGIGNTIYF. CDR3 DNA: TGTGCCTGGAGCACAGGGATTGGAAACACCATATATTTT. The full variable domain, in which reference TRBV30 and TRBJ1-3 provide the parts outside the CDR3, is SQTIHQWPATLVQPVGSPLSLECTVEGTSNPNLYWYRQAAGRGLQLLFYSVGIGQISSEVPQNLSASRPQDRQFILSSKKLLLSDSGFYLCAWSTGIGNTIYFGEGSWLTVV.